This T cell receptor (beta chain) was documented in a study of cytomegalovirus exposure and HLA in healthy donors. A few counts support this clone. The antigen is undetermined. The CDR3 is 14 residues long. Germline V gives CDR1 SGHNT, CDR2 YENEEA. The ends were cut back, 5 bases at V and 3 bases at J, with 13 bases in the middle. Assay: immunoSEQ multiplex PCR; the TCRdb copy retains only in-frame clones and omits some. The sample yields 100,000 to 150,000 clones, more than 70% seen once. The study, taken as a whole, reports: Some public TCRs appeared in many individuals, while most sequences were rare. The study listed 164 cytomegalovirus-associated TCR beta chains. In vitro assays verified that a few CMV-associated chains recognized CMV antigens specifically.

This chain links TRBV11-3 with TRBJ1-1, with a tentative D call TRBD1 (5 bases). This receptor was identified in a man aged 18 to 29 in good health and CMV-seronegative. The sequenced sample was PBMCs. CDR3 protein: CASSGGSGYTEAFF. The CDR3 nucleotides are TGTGCCAGCAGCGGTGGGTCAGGGTACACTGAAGCTTTCTTT.